The 32 T cell receptor beta chains in this list originate from one sample, sequenced in a study of T cells in localized non-small cell lung cancer. The method was immunoSEQ multiplex PCR; TCRdb's version includes in-frame clones alone and lacks a portion of them. The profile shows roughly 25,000 clones, 80% to 85% of them singletons. This specimen was PBMCs, taken before any cancer treatment. Source of these receptors: a man aged 35 to 69 with stage II lung adenocarcinoma.

The genes are TRBV4-1 and TRBJ1-4, with a tentative D call TRBD1 (6 bases). The CDR3 contains 14 residues. Trimming took 4 bases from V and 5 from J, leaving 11 bases between them. Per the germline V gene, CDR1 is MGHRA and CDR2 is YSYEKL. The CDR3 sequence is CASSRTARNEKLFF. The DNA of the CDR3 is TGCGCCAGCAGCCGGACAGCTAGAAATGAAAAACTGTTTTTT.

This clone has only one observation. The rearrangement links TRBV12-5 to TRBJ1-5, with TRBD1 matching 7 bases. The CDR3 consists of 14 residues. Germline lookup yields CDR1 LGHNT and CDR2 FRNRAP. With V trimmed by 6 bases and J by 6 bases, 8 bases remained unmatched. CDR3 in DNA: TGTGCTAGTGGGGATGGACAGGTCGGTCAGCCCCAGCATTTT. Translated: CASGDGQVGQPQHF.

The chain recombines TRBV15 with TRBJ1-5; tentative D call: TRBD1 (6 bases). The V gene lost 5 bases and the J gene lost 3 bases, with 14 bases spanning the gap. CDR3 size: 15 residues. CDR1 is LNHNV, CDR2 YYDKDF, per germline (reference sequence). The CDR3 region is CATSPRQALNQPQHF. The CDR3 bases are TGTGCCACCAGCCCCCGACAGGCACTCAATCAGCCCCAGCATTTT.

The chain uses TRBV30 and TRBJ2-4, with D tentatively TRBD2 (5 bases). The CDR3 runs to 15 residues. Germline CDR1 and CDR2: GTSNPN and SVGIG (reference sequence). The V end lost 0 bases, the J end lost 0 bases, and 9 bases lay between the germline ends. CDR3 coding DNA: TGTGCCTGGAGTGTAGGGCGGGTAGCCAAAAACATTCAGTACTTC. The encoded protein is CAWSVGRVAKNIQYF.

The chain uses TRBV6-6 and TRBJ1-1; D is unresolved. Germline V gene lookup returns CDR1 MNHNY and CDR2 SVGAGI (reference sequence). The CDR3 sequence is 14 residues long. V was shortened by 1 base and J by 1 base, with 7 bases between the two germline ends. CDR3 loop: CASSYYSSNTEAFF. CDR3 coding DNA: TGTGCCAGCAGTTACTACAGTTCGAACACTGAAGCTTTCTTT.

The V gene is TRBV6-1, the J gene TRBJ2-1; 10 nucleotides align to TRBD2. With 4 bases clipped from V and 5 bases from J, the junction kept 8 bases outside the gene matches. Germline CDR1 reads MNHNS; CDR2 reads SASEGT. This CDR3 is 16 amino acids long. DNA of the CDR3: TGTGCCAGCAGTGGATGGACTAGCGGAAGGAACAATGAGCAGTTCTTC. Translating gives CASSGWTSGRNNEQFF.

The V and J genes are TRBV5-1 and TRBJ2-7; the D is unclear. The germline V gene encodes CDR1 SGHRS and CDR2 YFSETQ. V was trimmed by 3 bases and J by 4 bases, leaving 8 bases between them. The CDR3 totals 12 residues. The CDR3 DNA reads as TGCGCCAGCAGCTCTGACGCGTACGAGCAGTACTTC. Protein product: CASSSDAYEQYF.

The chain has TRBV7-6 and TRBJ2-3; unclear D gene. V was pared by 2 bases and J by 4 bases, with 10 bases between. CDR1 and CDR2 (germline): SGHVS, FNYEAQ. This CDR3 has 14 amino acids. The CDR3 here is CASSLNGRADTQYF. The CDR3 DNA reads TGTGCCAGCAGCTTAAACGGACGGGCAGATACGCAGTATTTT.

The chain carries TRBV19 and TRBJ2-7; the D gene is possibly TRBD1 (5 bases). This CDR3 region has 18 residues. CDR1 is LNHDA and CDR2 is SQIVND in the germline V gene (reference sequence). V was pared by 5 bases and J by 0 bases, with 23 bases between. The CDR3: CASSPRPTGIEPSYEQYF. The CDR3, as DNA: TGTGCCAGTAGTCCCCGCCCTACAGGTATTGAACCCTCCTACGAGCAGTACTTC.

By share of the sample, this clone is medium-sized (0.01 to 0.1%). The genes are TRBV19 and TRBJ2-2, with D hard to call. Trimming pared 5 bases from V and 1 base from J, leaving 8 bases between. CDR3 length: 14 amino acids. From germline, CDR1 is LNHDA and CDR2 SQIVND (reference sequence). Here the CDR3 reads CASSLQLNTGELFF. The CDR3 nucleotides are TGTGCCAGTAGTCTTCAGTTGAACACCGGGGAGCTGTTTTTT.

This clone was detected only a few times. V usage is TRBV5-1 and J usage is TRBJ1-2; D might be TRBD1 (6 bases). This CDR3 is built from 14 residues. Germline values: CDR1 SGHRS, CDR2 YFSETQ. Between the trimmed V and J ends, which lost 4 bases and 6 bases, there was a span of 16 bases. Here the CDR3 reads CASSAVTGFHGYTF. As DNA, the CDR3 is TGCGCCAGCAGCGCGGTAACAGGGTTTCATGGCTACACCTTC.

The CDR3 sequence is CAWKKQKTEAFF. Here the CDR3 DNA reads TGTGCCTGGAAGAAACAAAAGACTGAAGCTTTCTTT. The chain joins TRBV30 to TRBJ1-1; D gene ambiguous. The CDR3 contains 12 residues. Germline V lookup: CDR1 GTSNPN, CDR2 SVGIG (reference sequence). V lost 4 bases and J 5 bases, leaving 11 bases between the germline ends.

This clone was observed a few times. The chain has TRBV7-9 and TRBJ1-5, with 7 bases aligning to TRBD1. The CDR3 covers 13 residues. CDR1 SEHNR and CDR2 FQNEAQ come from the germline V gene (reference sequence). Trimming took 8 bases from V and 7 from J; bases not matched to a gene: 8. CDR3 amino acids: CASQVQGEQPQHF. DNA of the CDR3: TGTGCCAGCCAGGTCCAGGGGGAGCAGCCCCAGCATTTT.

The table lists this clone with a count of one. The chain combines TRBV9 with TRBJ2-1; 11 nucleotides align to TRBD2. J lost 5 bases, V lost 4 bases, and 8 bases had no gene match. The CDR3 sequence is 16 residues long. The germline V gene encodes CDR1 SGDLS and CDR2 YYNGEE. The CDR3 region is CASSISPLAGDNEQFF. DNA of the CDR3: TGTGCCAGCAGCATTAGCCCACTAGCGGGGGACAATGAGCAGTTCTTC.

The rearrangement links TRBV14 to TRBJ2-5; TRBD2 agrees at 13 bases. The CDR3 is 15 residues long. The junction had 0 bases not matched to a gene; V was cut back by 1 base and J by 4 bases. Germline lookup yields CDR1 SGHDN and CDR2 FVKESK. CDR3 sequence: CASSQGLAGGETQYF. The CDR3 nucleotides read TGTGCCAGCAGCCAAGGACTAGCGGGAGGAGAGACCCAGTACTTC.

The chain employs TRBV30 and TRBJ1-1; D remains ambiguous. CDR1 and CDR2 from the germline V gene are GTSNPN and SVGIG (reference sequence). Deletions cut 1 base from V and 5 bases from J, with 17 bases between. The CDR3 totals 15 residues. As DNA, the CDR3 is TGTGCCTGGAGTGGGACCCCGGACGGTGGAACTGAAGCTTTCTTT. Amino acids: CAWSGTPDGGTEAFF.

A remark on this clone: As the CDR3 is not closed by the conserved phenylalanine or tryptophan, this likely results from a read error. This chain connects TRBV4-3 to TRBJ1-1, with D tentatively TRBD1 (6 bases). The CDR3 runs to 17 residues. CDR1 LGHNA and CDR2 YSLEER come from the germline V gene. V was trimmed by 1 base and J by 1 base, leaving 16 bases between them. CDR3 sequence (DNA): TGCGCCAGCAGCCAAGCCACCCCAGGACAGAAGAACACTGAAGCTTTCCTT. Translating it yields CASSQATPGQKNTEAFL.

The rearrangement uses TRBV9 and TRBJ2-5; 7 bases line up with TRBD2. With V trimmed by 0 bases and J by 2 bases, 7 bases remained unmatched. The CDR3 totals 16 residues. CDR1 is SGDLS and CDR2 is YYNGEE in the germline V gene. As DNA, the CDR3 is TGTGCCAGCAGCGTAGTCGCGGGAGAGGGTCAAGAGACCCAGTACTTC. This encodes CASSVVAGEGQETQYF.

The chain employs TRBV11-2 and TRBJ2-1; TRBD2 aligns across 11 bases. This CDR3 spans 15 amino acids. Germline loops: CDR1 SGHAT, CDR2 FQNNGV. V lost 3 bases to trimming and J lost 4 bases; unmatched junction nucleotides: 2. The CDR3 region is CASSLGLAEYNEQFF. The CDR3 DNA reads as TGTGCCAGCAGCTTGGGACTAGCGGAATACAATGAGCAGTTCTTC. The full variable domain, rest sourced from reference TRBV11-2 and TRBJ2-1, is EAGVAQSPRYKIIEKRQSVAFWCNPISGHATLYWYQQILGQGPKLLIQFQNNGVVDDSQLPKDRFSAERLKGVDSTLKIQPAKLEDSAVYLCASSLGLAEYNEQFFGPGTRLTVL.

The gene calls are TRBV7-2 and TRBJ1-2; no clear D. The V end lost 6 bases, the J end lost 2 bases, and 10 bases lay between the germline ends. The CDR3 is 13 residues long. Germline CDR1 and CDR2: SGHTA and FQGNSA. The CDR3 protein is CASRGASNYGYTF. Here the CDR3 DNA reads TGTGCCAGCAGAGGAGCATCGAACTATGGCTACACCTTC.

With regard to this clone: Different DNA sequences within this sample yield the same CDR3. This chain connects TRBV5-1 to TRBJ1-1, with a weak D call TRBD1 (5 bases). CDR3 length: 14 amino acids. The V gene lost 1 base and the J gene lost 5 bases, with 12 bases spanning the gap. Germline assignment: CDR1 SGHRS and CDR2 YFSETQ. CDR3 coding DNA: TGCGCCAGCAGCTTGACCGGGACGGGGACTGAAGCTTTCTTT. This codes for CASSLTGTGTEAFF.

This clone was counted a single time. J is TRBJ2-5 and V is TRBV18; 9 nucleotides agree with TRBD1. Germline CDR1 reads KGHSH; CDR2 reads LQKENI. This CDR3 is built from 15 residues. Trimming removed 7 bases from V and 6 bases from J; junction bases left unmatched: 12. CDR3 DNA sequence: TGTGCCAGCTTACCGGGACAGGGAACGGTAAAGACCCAGTACTTC. This gives the protein CASLPGQGTVKTQYF.

This clone has a handful of counts. This chain joins TRBV7-3 and TRBJ1-2; D unclear. The V and J ends lost 0 bases and 8 bases respectively, with 16 bases between them. The CDR3 runs 15 residues. The V gene's germline CDR1 is SGHTA and CDR2 FQGTGA. Here the CDR3 DNA reads TGTGCCAGCAGCTTAACGCCCAAGACCGATGGAGGCTACACCTTC. This gives the protein CASSLTPKTDGGYTF.

The chain joins TRBV5-1 to TRBJ1-1; TRBD1 might be the D (6 bases). The CDR3 has 16 residues. Germline V gives CDR1 SGHRS, CDR2 YFSETQ. Trimming removed 4 bases at V and 8 bases at J, with 24 bases between. In DNA form, the CDR3 reads TGCGCCAGCAGCCTGGGGACAAGGCCAAGGACAGAAGAAGCTTTCTTT. Its translation: CASSLGTRPRTEEAFF.

The sample holds one count of this clone. The V and J genes are TRBV6-5 and TRBJ1-1; 7 bases are a match to TRBD1. V shed 6 bases, J shed 1 base, and the junction held 5 bases outside the gene matches. CDR1 and CDR2 (germline): MNHEY, SVGAGI. This CDR3 region has 14 residues. The CDR3 DNA reads TGTGCCAGCAGGGGGACAGCAAAGAACACTGAAGCTTTCTTT. Protein product: CASRGTAKNTEAFF.

The rearrangement joins TRBV4-1 to TRBJ1-2; 7 nucleotides line up with TRBD1. The CDR3 spans 13 residues. CDR1 is MGHRA and CDR2 is YSYEKL in the germline V gene. The trim removed 7 bases at V and 2 bases at J, leaving 4 bases unmatched. The CDR3 nucleotides are TGCGCCAGCAACAGGGGAACGAACTATGGCTACACCTTC. Translated, it gives CASNRGTNYGYTF.

J is TRBJ1-2 and V is TRBV11-2, with 9 bases aligning to TRBD1. The CDR3 is made up of 16 amino acids. V shed 3 bases and J 4 bases; nucleotides not matched to a gene: 9. The germline V gene encodes CDR1 SGHAT and CDR2 FQNNGV. This chain's CDR3 is CASSLSGQGTIYGYTF. The CDR3 bases are TGTGCCAGCAGCTTGAGTGGACAGGGGACAATCTATGGCTACACCTTC.

The chain uses TRBV7-9 and TRBJ1-4, with D possibly matching TRBD1 (5 bases). The ends were cut back, 0 bases at V and 0 bases at J, with 14 bases in the middle. CDR3 length: 18 residues. Germline assignment: CDR1 SEHNR and CDR2 FQNEAQ (reference sequence). For the CDR3, the DNA is TGTGCCAGCAGCTTAGCACAGGAGATTCGGACAACTAATGAAAAACTGTTTTTT. It yields the protein CASSLAQEIRTTNEKLFF.

This rearrangement joins TRBV10-3 to TRBJ1-5; no clear D gene. The CDR3 is made up of 15 amino acids. With 0 bases removed from V and 4 bases from J, the gap between germline ends came to 10 bases. CDR1 and CDR2 from the germline V gene are ENHRY and SYGVKD. Here the CDR3 reads CAISESGSLNQPQHF. The CDR3, as DNA: TGTGCCATCAGTGAGTCGGGCAGCCTGAATCAGCCCCAGCATTTT.

The chain is built from TRBV30 and TRBJ1-5; the match to TRBD1 covers 7 bases. This CDR3 has 15 amino acids. V trimming: 6 bases; J trimming: 4 bases; junction bases outside the gene matches: 12. Germline-derived CDR1 and CDR2 are GTSNPN and SVGIG (reference sequence). The CDR3 DNA is TGTGCCTGCAACCAGCGCGGCAGGGGGAATCAGCCCCAGCATTTT. Its translation is CACNQRGRGNQPQHF. Complete variable domain (other parts from reference TRBV30 and TRBJ1-5): SQTIHQWPATLVQPVGSPLSLECTVEGTSNPNLYWYRQAAGRGLQLLFYSVGIGQISSEVPQNLSASRPQDRQFILSSKKLLLSDSGFYLCACNQRGRGNQPQHFGDGTRLSIL.

This chain's CDR3 is CAISARGAREGNEQFF. CDR3 coding DNA: TGTGCCATCAGTGCCCGGGGGGCCCGGGAGGGGAATGAGCAGTTCTTC. The rearrangement links TRBV10-3 to TRBJ2-1; 8 bases align to TRBD2. The CDR3 loop spans 16 amino acids. The V gene end was trimmed by 4 bases and the J gene end by 7 bases; junction bases not matched to a gene: 12. Germline CDR1 and CDR2: ENHRY and SYGVKD.

V gene TRBV5-1 combines with J gene TRBJ1-2; maybe TRBD1 (5 bases). The CDR3 runs to 14 residues. Trimming stripped 4 bases from V and 0 bases from J, with 10 bases between. Germline-derived CDR1 and CDR2 are SGHRS and YFSETQ. CDR3 sequence reads: CASSPGTANYGYTF. CDR3 in DNA: TGCGCCAGCAGCCCCGGGACGGCTAACTATGGCTACACCTTC.